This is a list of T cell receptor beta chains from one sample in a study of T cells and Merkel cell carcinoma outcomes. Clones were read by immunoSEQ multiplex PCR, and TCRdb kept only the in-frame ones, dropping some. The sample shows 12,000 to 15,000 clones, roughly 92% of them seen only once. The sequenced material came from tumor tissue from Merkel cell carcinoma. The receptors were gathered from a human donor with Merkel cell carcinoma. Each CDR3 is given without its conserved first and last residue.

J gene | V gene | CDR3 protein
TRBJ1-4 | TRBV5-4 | ASSPSQGSNEKLF
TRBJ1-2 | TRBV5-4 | ASSLSLRSNYGYT
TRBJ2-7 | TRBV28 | ASTPVGARWEQY
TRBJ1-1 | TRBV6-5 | ASSYSVGAGTEAF
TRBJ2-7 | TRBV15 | ATSRPGTGVEQY
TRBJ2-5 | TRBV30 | AWTRGGGQETQY
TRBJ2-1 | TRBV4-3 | ASSQVSGTSGRNSYNEQF
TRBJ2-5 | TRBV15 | ATSRSTGEETQY
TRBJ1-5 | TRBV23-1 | ASSQRGANQPQH
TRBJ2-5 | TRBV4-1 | ASSQDWGGQETQY
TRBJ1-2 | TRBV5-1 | ASSLEADSYGYT
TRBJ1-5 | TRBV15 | ATSRGTEFQH
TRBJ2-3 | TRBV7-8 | ASSRRLAGTDTQY
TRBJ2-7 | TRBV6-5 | ASSQRSGGTYEQY
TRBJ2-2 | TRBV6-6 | ASSQQGPGELF
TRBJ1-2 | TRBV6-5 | ASRTSGSGGYT
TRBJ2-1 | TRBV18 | ASSPDPSYNEQF
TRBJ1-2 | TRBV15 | ATSRKQGSYT
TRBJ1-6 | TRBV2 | ASSDRGQVINSPLH
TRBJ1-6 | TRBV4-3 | ASSPGTGYNSPLH
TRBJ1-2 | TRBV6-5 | ASSYGGTFNYGYT
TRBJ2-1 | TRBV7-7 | ASSSRRGSYNEQF
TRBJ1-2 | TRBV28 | ASQQGSYGYT
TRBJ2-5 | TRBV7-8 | ASSLAETQY
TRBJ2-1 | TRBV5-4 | ASRLSGTGPREQF
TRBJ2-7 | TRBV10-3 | AISLTSDYEQY
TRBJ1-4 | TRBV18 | ASSPGDNNEKLF
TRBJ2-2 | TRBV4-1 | ASSQGTGRAYTGELF
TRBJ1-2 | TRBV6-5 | ASSSRRGYT
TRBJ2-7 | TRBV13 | ASSSNRGGQY
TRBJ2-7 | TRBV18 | ASSLFLGTEDEQY
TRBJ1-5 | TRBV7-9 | ASSPDGNQPQH
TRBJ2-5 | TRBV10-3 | AISGGRTQY
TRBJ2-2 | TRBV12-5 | ASATQYYTGELF
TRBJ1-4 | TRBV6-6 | ASSYPPEKLF
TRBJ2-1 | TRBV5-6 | ASSWLGGGGSYNEQF
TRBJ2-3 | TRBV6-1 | ASSASGGSTDTQY
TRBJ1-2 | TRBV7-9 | ASSPRRIGGYT
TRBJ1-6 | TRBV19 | ASKQVNSPLH
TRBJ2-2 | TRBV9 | ASSAQGSLAADTGELF
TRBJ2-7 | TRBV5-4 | ASSLGLAGGEQY
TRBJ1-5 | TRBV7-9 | ASSLDGDINQPQH
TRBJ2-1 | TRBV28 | ASKTSGSDEQF
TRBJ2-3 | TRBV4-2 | ASSLFGTDTQY
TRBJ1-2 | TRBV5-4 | ASSPGISYGYT
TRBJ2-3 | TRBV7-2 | ASSFGGRGTDTQY
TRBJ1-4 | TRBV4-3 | ASSQGRIRQGDNEKLF
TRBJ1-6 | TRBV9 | ASSVESSYNSPLH
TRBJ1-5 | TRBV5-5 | ASSLELGIGQPQH
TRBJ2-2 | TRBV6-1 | ASRAPSPGELF
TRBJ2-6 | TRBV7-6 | ASSSGSHSGANVLT
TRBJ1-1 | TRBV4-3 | ASSRGGAKDTEAF